This TCR beta chain was identified in a study of T-cell memory formation after mild COVID-19. Study information: Among the donors, TCR clusters were largely specific to each donor.

Germline V lookup: CDR1 SGHTA, CDR2 FQGTGA. CDR3 size: 14 residues. V lost 2 bases, J lost 5 bases, and 7 bases lay in between. To note about this clonotype: Its antigen is undetermined.

TCRdb re-called the 5' RACE reads through MiXCR, storing one row per CDR3 protein. The profile shows around 500,000 distinct CDR3 sequences, roughly 18% of them singletons. Study results and caveats: Most CD4+ clones that shrank were in CM and EM, while CD8+ ones turned up in EMRA. Researchers found some responding clones in pre-infection memory, a sign that cross-reactive memory joined.

This clonotype originated in an adult woman who had mild COVID-19 (a few samples of this study predate the infection). Cell type and time point are not known. The gene calls are TRBV7-3 and TRBJ1-6; D remains ambiguous. Material: PBMCs or a T cell subset sorted from them (not recorded which). CDR3 sequence reads: CASSLAANNSPLHF. The CDR3 bases are TGTGCCAGCAGCTTAGCAGCAAATAATTCACCCCTCCACTTT.